These 9 T cell receptor beta chains came from one sample sequenced in a study of control samples from healthy donors and cancer patients. Clones were read by immunoSEQ multiplex PCR, and TCRdb kept only the in-frame ones, dropping some. In the table there are approximately 66,000 clones, around 90% of which are singletons. Sequenced: PBMCs. The source of these receptors is a man aged 55 to 70 with colorectal cancer.

The J gene is TRBJ1-2, the V gene TRBV5-1, with 8 bases fitting TRBD1. Germline V gene sequence: CDR1 SGHRS, CDR2 YFSETQ. V shed 4 bases, J shed 8 bases, and the junction held 10 bases outside the gene matches. This CDR3 spans 14 amino acids. Written as DNA, the CDR3 is TGCGCCAGCAGCCCACCGACAGGGGCTGGCGGCTACACCTTC. It yields the protein CASSPPTGAGGYTF.

CDR3 residues: CASSLQPLRISLAAGELFF. CDR3 DNA: TGTGCCAGCAGCTTACAGCCCCTCCGAATTAGCCTAGCGGCCGGGGAGCTGTTTTTT. The rearrangement links TRBV7-2 to TRBJ2-2; 7 nucleotides match TRBD2. Germline CDR1 and CDR2: SGHTA and FQGNSA. There are 19 residues in the CDR3. The ends lost 2 bases at V and 6 bases at J; junction bases unmatched: 18.

The CDR3 loop reads CASSWEDTQYF. The CDR3 DNA follows: TGCGCCAGCAGCTGGGAGGATACGCAGTATTTT. The chain combines TRBV5-1 with TRBJ2-3, with TRBD2 as a possible D gene (5 bases). The CDR3 is made up of 11 amino acids. Germline V gene lookup returns CDR1 SGHRS and CDR2 YFSETQ. V was cut by 3 bases and J by 6 bases, with 5 bases left in between.

The chain is built from TRBV2 and TRBJ2-2, with D maybe TRBD1 (6 bases). Germline CDR1 and CDR2: SNHLY and FYNNEI. There are 15 residues in the CDR3. Trimming pared 7 bases from V and 8 bases from J, leaving 20 bases between. CDR3 coding DNA: TGTGCCAGCACCCAACTACAGGGTTCATATGGGGAGCTGTTTTTT. Translated, it gives CASTQLQGSYGELFF.

CDR3 protein: CASSPGVAEAFF. CDR3 nucleotides: TGTGCCAGTAGTCCAGGTGTGGCTGAAGCTTTCTTT. The rearrangement links TRBV19 to TRBJ1-1; D is undetermined. The germline CDR1 and CDR2 sequences are LNHDA and SQIVND (reference sequence). The V and J ends lost 5 bases and 6 bases respectively, with 10 bases between them. The CDR3 has 12 amino acids. The full variable domain, its missing parts supplied by reference TRBV19 and TRBJ1-1, is DGGITQSPKYLFRKEGQNVTLSCEQNLNHDAMYWYRQDPGQGLRLIYYSQIVNDFQKGDIAEGYSVSREKKESFPLTVTSAQKNPTAFYLCASSPGVAEAFFGQGTRLTVV.

The chain uses TRBV30 and TRBJ2-1; 8 nucleotides line up with TRBD2. Germline assignment: CDR1 GTSNPN and CDR2 SVGIG (reference sequence). The CDR3 spans 17 residues. J gave up 0 bases and V 2 bases, and 9 bases lay outside the gene matches. The CDR3 sequence is CAWSWSGGLSSYNEQFF. The CDR3 bases are TGTGCCTGGAGTTGGAGCGGGGGTTTGAGCTCCTACAATGAGCAGTTCTTC.

The V gene is TRBV4-1, the J gene TRBJ1-2; perhaps TRBD1 as D (6 bases). Germline V gene lookup returns CDR1 MGHRA and CDR2 YSYEKL. Between the trimmed V and J ends, which lost 4 bases and 8 bases, there was a span of 17 bases. This CDR3 comprises 14 residues. CDR3 sequence reads: CASSPQGLRLGYTF. The CDR3 nucleotides read TGCGCCAGCAGCCCCCAGGGGCTTCGACTCGGCTACACCTTC.

The chain couples TRBV7-2 to TRBJ2-3, with D possibly matching TRBD2 (5 bases). Trimming cost V 5 bases and J 3 bases, with 12 bases left between them. Per germline, CDR1 SGHTA and CDR2 FQGNSA. The CDR3 has 14 amino acids. The CDR3 spells CASSPGLTTDTQYF. CDR3 in DNA: TGTGCCAGCAGCCCAGGACTGACGACAGATACGCAGTATTTT.

This clone appeared a single time. V is TRBV3-1 (or the pseudogene TRBV3-2) and J is TRBJ1-4, with TRBD1 matching over 8 bases. Trimming cost V 4 bases and J 8 bases; bases outside gene matches: 6. In germline, CDR1 is LGHDT, CDR2 YNNKEL (reference sequence). The CDR3 runs to 14 residues. The CDR3 region is CASSRRGTGEKLFF. The CDR3 region has the DNA TGTGCCAGCAGCCGAAGGGGGACAGGAGAAAAACTGTTTTTT.